Each of the 25 T cell receptor beta chains below was sequenced from the same sample in a study of long-term antiretroviral therapy in people with HIV. At survey level, the immunoSEQ assay was run in its v3.0 version. Clones were sequenced by immunoSEQ multiplex PCR, and TCRdb holds only the in-frame ones, with some missing. The repertoire has about 21,000 clones, under 90% of them found once; the top ten carry more than 10%. The sequencing used unsorted PBMCs, collected 0.1 years before starting antiretroviral therapy. These receptors came from a man aged 40-50 years with HIV.

This chain connects TRBV2 to TRBJ1-1, with D possibly being TRBD1 (5 bases). Germline V lookup: CDR1 SNHLY, CDR2 FYNNEI. The CDR3 contains 13 residues. The V and J ends lost 4 bases and 4 bases respectively, with 10 bases between them. The CDR3 protein is CASSGGEGTEAFF. The DNA of the CDR3 is TGTGCCAGCAGTGGGGGCGAGGGCACTGAAGCTTTCTTT.

The count of this clone is one. The rearrangement joins TRBV4-1 to TRBJ2-3, with 8 bases lining up with TRBD2. V gave up 1 base and J gave up 4 bases; unmatched junction bases: 1. Germline assignment: CDR1 MGHRA and CDR2 YSYEKL. The CDR3 has 14 residues. CDR3 amino acids: CASSQAGGPDTQYF. CDR3 in DNA: TGCGCCAGCAGCCAAGCGGGGGGGCCAGATACGCAGTATTTT.

The V and J genes are TRBV20-1 and TRBJ2-1, with D perhaps matching TRBD2 (6 bases). Germline lookup yields CDR1 DFQATT and CDR2 SNEGSKA (reference sequence). The CDR3 is 10 amino acids. This chain's CDR3 is CSGSGNEQFF. The CDR3 DNA is TGCAGCGGGAGTGGCAATGAGCAGTTCTTC.

The chain uses TRBV4-3 and TRBJ2-3; D gene unclear. The CDR3 extends over 13 amino acids. Trimming removed 4 bases at V and 3 bases at J, with 8 bases between. The germline CDR1 and CDR2 sequences are LGHNA and YSLEER. This CDR3 is CASSPQLTDTQYF. The CDR3 DNA reads as TGCGCCAGCAGCCCTCAATTGACAGATACGCAGTATTTT.

J is TRBJ1-1 and V is TRBV11-2; a weak D match, TRBD1 (5 bases). The germline V and J ends were trimmed by 0 bases and 11 bases, with 13 bases remaining between them. This CDR3 spans 13 amino acids. The germline gives CDR1 SGHAT, CDR2 FQNNGV. The CDR3 sequence: CASSLDLGQGAFF. The CDR3 DNA reads as TGTGCCAGCAGCTTAGATCTTGGGCAGGGTGCTTTCTTT.

The CDR3 DNA reads TGTGCCAGCAGCTCCTTGAGGGAAGCCGGGGAGCTGTTTTTT. Its protein product is CASSSLREAGELFF. The rearrangement uses TRBV13 and TRBJ2-2, with D maybe TRBD2 (5 bases). Germline V gene lookup returns CDR1 PRHDT and CDR2 FYEKMQ (reference sequence). V lost 4 bases to trimming and J lost 6 bases, with 12 bases between them. CDR3 length equals 14 residues.

The V call is TRBV5-1, the J call TRBJ2-1; 9 nucleotides align to TRBD2. After removal of 4 bases from V and 4 bases from J, the junction contained 3 bases not matched to a gene. The CDR3 totals 14 residues. The V gene's germline CDR1 is SGHRS and CDR2 YFSETQ. The CDR3, as DNA: TGCGCCAGCAGCATTAGCGGGGGTTACAATGAGCAGTTCTTC. Translating it yields CASSISGGYNEQFF.

The chain combines TRBV7-9 with TRBJ1-2, with 9 bases identical to TRBD1. CDR3 length: 14 residues. CDR1 SEHNR and CDR2 FQNEAQ come from the germline V gene (reference sequence). V lost 4 bases to trimming and J lost 8 bases; unmatched junction nucleotides: 8. The CDR3 loop is CASSSPGQGNGYTF. The CDR3 region has the DNA TGTGCCAGCAGCTCCCCGGGACAGGGAAACGGCTACACCTTC.

V and J are TRBV7-6 and TRBJ2-2; D is perhaps TRBD2 (5 bases). Germline loops: CDR1 SGHVS, CDR2 FNYEAQ. This CDR3 has 14 amino acids. Trimming shortened V by 7 bases and J by 6 bases, and 15 bases separated the two germline ends. DNA for the CDR3: TGTGCCAGCACCAAAAGAGGGTTCGCCGGGGAGCTGTTTTTT. Translated: CASTKRGFAGELFF.

The rearrangement links TRBV10-1 to TRBJ2-2; D is tentatively TRBD1 or TRBD2 (5 bases each). The CDR3 is 16 residues long. Trimming stripped 4 bases from V and 1 base from J, with 13 bases between. CDR1 is WNHNN and CDR2 is SYGVQD in the germline V gene (reference sequence). CDR3 in amino acids: CASSGPPGRNTGELFF. The CDR3, as DNA: TGCGCCAGCAGTGGACCACCAGGGAGGAACACCGGGGAGCTGTTTTTT.

The CDR3 sequence is CASSENRWGQYF. The CDR3 nucleotides are TGTGCCAGCAGTGAAAACCGGTGGGGGCAGTACTTC. The chain joins TRBV2 to TRBJ2-7, with D uncertain. V was cut by 2 bases and J by 9 bases, with 11 bases left in between. The CDR3 consists of 12 residues. Germline CDR1 SNHLY, CDR2 FYNNEI.

The rearrangement links TRBV28 to TRBJ1-1, with D unresolved. This CDR3 has 11 amino acids. Germline-derived CDR1 and CDR2 are MDHEN and SYDVKM. V lost 6 bases and J lost 6, with 8 bases in between. The CDR3 protein is CASRAGSEAFF. The CDR3 nucleotides read TGTGCCAGCAGGGCGGGCTCTGAAGCTTTCTTT.

The chain is built from TRBV14 and TRBJ1-6; D ambiguous. The CDR3 spans 12 residues. Trimming removed 5 bases from V and 7 bases from J, with 6 bases in between. CDR1 SGHDN and CDR2 FVKESK come from the germline V gene. Here the CDR3 DNA reads TGTGCCAGCAGCTGGCACAATTCACCCCTCCACTTT. Translating gives CASSWHNSPLHF.

This rearrangement joins TRBV6-5 to TRBJ1-2, with a tentative D call TRBD1 (5 bases). Trimming stripped 0 bases from V and 4 bases from J, with 12 bases between. The length of the CDR3 is 15 residues. Germline V CDR1 and CDR2: MNHEY, SVGAGI. CDR3 amino acids: CASSYSRGRVYGYTF. In nucleotides, the CDR3 is TGTGCCAGCAGTTACTCGAGGGGCAGGGTCTATGGCTACACCTTC.

The gene calls are TRBV6-5 and TRBJ2-5, with D tentatively TRBD1 or TRBD2 (6 bases each). The CDR3 extends over 14 amino acids. Per germline, CDR1 MNHEY and CDR2 SVGAGI. The V end lost 0 bases, the J end lost 9 bases, and 14 bases lay between the germline ends. This chain's CDR3 is CASSYSRGDVAQYF. The CDR3 region has the DNA TGTGCCAGCAGTTACTCGAGGGGGGATGTCGCCCAGTACTTC.

The chain couples TRBV9 to TRBJ2-6; TRBD2 is a possible D gene (7 bases). The germline CDR1 and CDR2 sequences are SGDLS and YYNGEE. CDR3 length: 18 residues. Trimming left V 3 bases short and J 2 bases short, with 18 bases between. CDR3 protein: CASSGRGAKEPGANVLTF. Written as DNA, the CDR3 is TGTGCCAGCAGCGGCCGGGGGGCAAAGGAGCCTGGGGCCAACGTCCTGACTTTC.

The V gene is TRBV5-5, the J gene TRBJ2-7; the match to TRBD2 covers 15 bases. The junction had 1 base not matched to a gene; V was cut back by 0 bases and J by 0 bases. Germline V gene lookup returns CDR1 SGHKS and CDR2 YYEKEE (reference sequence). The CDR3 is 17 amino acids. In DNA form, the CDR3 reads TGTGCCAGCAGCTTGGGGACTAGCGGGAGGGGCTCCTACGAGCAGTACTTC. This translates into CASSLGTSGRGSYEQYF.

This chain joins TRBV7-9 and TRBJ1-4, with 8 positions matching TRBD1. V dropped 4 bases and J dropped 10; count of bases not matched to a gene: 11. The germline gives CDR1 SEHNR, CDR2 FQNEAQ (reference sequence). The CDR3 extends over 15 amino acids. This CDR3 reads CASSSYRGGDGKLFF. In DNA form, the CDR3 reads TGTGCCAGCAGCTCCTACAGGGGGGGGGATGGAAAACTGTTTTTT. The variable domain in full, completed from reference TRBV7-9 and TRBJ1-4, reads DTGVSQNPRHKITKRGQNVTFRCDPISEHNRLYWYRQTLGQGPEFLTYFQNEAQLEKSRLLSDRFSAERPKGSFSTLEIQRTEQGDSAMYLCASSSYRGGDGKLFFGSGTQLSVL.

V is TRBV5-1 and J is TRBJ2-3, with 12 positions matching TRBD2. V trimming: 7 bases; J trimming: 6 bases; junction bases outside the gene matches: 12. This CDR3 has 16 residues. In germline, CDR1 is SGHRS, CDR2 YFSETQ. CDR3 residues: CASRFGLAGRGDTQYF. CDR3 DNA: TGCGCCAGCCGGTTCGGACTAGCGGGACGTGGGGATACGCAGTATTTT. Filled out from reference TRBV5-1 and TRBJ2-3, the complete variable domain reads KAGVTQTPRYLIKTRGQQVTLSCSPISGHRSVSWYQQTPGQGLQFLFEYFSETQRNKGNFPGRFSGRQFSNSRSEMNVSTLELGDSALYLCASRFGLAGRGDTQYFGPGTRLTVL.

This clone was seen a few times. The J gene is TRBJ1-2, the V gene TRBV18; weak D call: TRBD1 (5 bases). Looked up from germline, CDR1 is KGHSH and CDR2 is LQKENI. The V and J ends lost 5 bases and 3 bases respectively, with 7 bases between them. The CDR3 runs 12 residues. The DNA of the CDR3 is TGTGCCAGCTCAGGGACGGACTATGGCTACACCTTC. This gives the protein CASSGTDYGYTF. Combining the CDR3 with reference TRBV18 and TRBJ1-2 gives the whole variable domain NAGVMQNPRHLVRRRGQEARLRCSPMKGHSHVYWYRQLPEEGLKFMVYLQKENIIDESGMPKERFSAEFPKEGPSILRIQQVVRGDSAAYFCASSGTDYGYTFGSGTRLTVV.

The genes are TRBV11-2 and TRBJ2-5, with D unresolved. This CDR3 contains 14 residues. With 1 base removed from V and 5 bases from J, the gap between germline ends came to 11 bases. Germline CDR1 and CDR2: SGHAT and FQNNGV. The CDR3 here is CASSLGVGGETQYF. CDR3 sequence (DNA): TGTGCCAGCAGCTTAGGCGTCGGTGGGGAGACCCAGTACTTC. Looking up the rest from reference TRBV11-2 and TRBJ2-5 gives the full variable domain: EAGVAQSPRYKIIEKRQSVAFWCNPISGHATLYWYQQILGQGPKLLIQFQNNGVVDDSQLPKDRFSAERLKGVDSTLKIQPAKLEDSAVYLCASSLGVGGETQYFGPGTRLLVL.

The chain carries TRBV18 and TRBJ1-1; 7 bases agree with TRBD1. V was clipped by 6 bases and J by 0 bases; unmatched bases: 7. The germline CDR1 and CDR2 sequences are KGHSH and LQKENI. The CDR3 totals 15 residues. CDR3 in amino acids: CASSGDSHMNTEAFF. The CDR3 nucleotides are TGTGCCAGCTCGGGGGACAGCCACATGAACACTGAAGCTTTCTTT.

The chain couples TRBV18 to TRBJ1-3; tentatively, D is TRBD1 (6 bases). V lost 6 bases and J 0 bases, leaving 9 bases between the germline ends. CDR1 is KGHSH and CDR2 is LQKENI in the germline V gene. The CDR3 sequence is 14 residues long. CDR3 DNA sequence: TGTGCCAGCTCCGGGACATCCTCTGGAAACACCATATATTTT. It encodes CASSGTSSGNTIYF.

The chain couples TRBV7-2 to TRBJ2-5; D remains unclear. Looked up from germline, CDR1 is SGHTA and CDR2 is FQGNSA. The V end was cut by 2 bases, the J end by 5 bases, with 15 bases between. CDR3 length equals 15 residues. CDR3 residues: CASSLLNPSTETQYF. The CDR3 nucleotides are TGTGCCAGCAGCTTACTTAATCCCTCCACGGAGACCCAGTACTTC.

The chain uses TRBV18 and TRBJ1-6; D is ambiguous. The CDR3 spans 16 residues. Germline CDR1 reads KGHSH; CDR2 reads LQKENI. The germline V and J ends were trimmed by 5 bases and 4 bases, with 15 bases remaining between them. CDR3 in DNA: TGTGCCAGCTCATCCCAGGATCGAGGGTATAATTCACCCCTCCACTTT. Amino acid sequence: CASSSQDRGYNSPLHF.